This T cell receptor (beta chain) comes out of a study of blood T cells in healthy people across ages. Study conclusions and caveats: In older individuals, TCR beta diversity per million T cells was lower, falling roughly linearly with age. Naive T cell percentage by flow cytometry tracked strongly with beta diversity.

V was cut by 1 base and J by 2 bases, with 12 bases left in between. The CDR3 has 14 amino acids. Per germline, CDR1 DFQATT and CDR2 SNEGSKA (reference sequence). A J-beta primer mix and a sample-barcoded 5' primer were used in a second PCR of about 6 to 12 cycles. Every single cDNA molecule received a tag from a template-switch adaptor with 12 random nucleotides. The yield of each sample was at least 3 million CDR3-containing paired-end reads. Each CDR3 protein gets one entry after TCRdb re-called the 5' RACE reads with MiXCR. The table includes 700,000 to 900,000 distinct CDR3 sequences, around half detected once. Notes on this clonotype: Its antigen is currently unknown.

Sequences were obtained from blood. The sequence came from a man aged 80 or over in good health. The V call is TRBV20-1, the J call TRBJ2-7; possibly TRBD2 for D (5 bases). The CDR3 protein is CSARVFSETYEQYF. The CDR3 nucleotides read TGCAGTGCTAGAGTGTTTAGCGAGACCTACGAGCAGTACTTC.